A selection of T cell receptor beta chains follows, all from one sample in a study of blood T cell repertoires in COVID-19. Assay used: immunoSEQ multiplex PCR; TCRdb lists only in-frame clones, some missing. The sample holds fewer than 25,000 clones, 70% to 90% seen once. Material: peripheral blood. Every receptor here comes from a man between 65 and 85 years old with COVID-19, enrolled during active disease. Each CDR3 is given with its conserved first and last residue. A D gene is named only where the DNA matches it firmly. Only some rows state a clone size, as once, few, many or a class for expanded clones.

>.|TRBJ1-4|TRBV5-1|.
TGCGCCAGCAGCTTGGTCGCAGCGCGAGATGAAAAACTGTTTTTT
CASSLVAARDEKLFF
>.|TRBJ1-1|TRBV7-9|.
TGTGCCAGCAGCTTAGAAAGGGGAGGACAAGATGGTTTCTTT
CASSLERGGQDGFF
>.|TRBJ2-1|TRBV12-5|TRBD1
TGTGCTAGTGTTGCCGGGACAGTCACCTACAATGAGCAGTTCTTC
CASVAGTVTYNEQFF
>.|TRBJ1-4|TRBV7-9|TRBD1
TGTGCCAGCAGCTCACACAGGGGGGCGGCAACTAATGAAAAACTGTTTTTT
CASSSHRGAATNEKLFF
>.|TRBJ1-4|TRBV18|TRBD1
TGTGCCAGCTCACCCGGAGGACAGGGCGGGATCGGAAAACTGTTTTTT
CASSPGGQGGIGKLFF
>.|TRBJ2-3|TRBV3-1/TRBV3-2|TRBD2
TGTGCCAGCAGCCCTCGGACTAGCGGGGGGGTAGATACGCAGTATTTT
CASSPRTSGGVDTQYF
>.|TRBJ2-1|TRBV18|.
TGTGCCAGCTCACCCGGGGCCGGGGGGCCCTACAATGAGCAGTTCTTC
CASSPGAGGPYNEQFF
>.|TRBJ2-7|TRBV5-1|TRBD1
TGCGCCAGCAGCTTGGCGGGGACAGGGGAAGAGCAGTACTTC
CASSLAGTGEEQYF
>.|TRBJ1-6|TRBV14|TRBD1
TGTGCCAGCAGCCAAGGCCCTAGGGACAGGGGTCTTAATTCACCCCTCCACTTT
CASSQGPRDRGLNSPLHF
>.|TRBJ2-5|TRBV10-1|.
TGCGCCAGCAGTGGAGCCGGGATGGAGACCCAGTACTTC
CASSGAGMETQYF
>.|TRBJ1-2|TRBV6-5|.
TGTGCCAGCAGAGGGTACAGGGTTAACTATGGCTACACCTTC
CASRGYRVNYGYTF
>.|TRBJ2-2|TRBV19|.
TGTGCCAGTAGTATAAGGACACCTCGCACCGGGGAGCTGTTTTTT
CASSIRTPRTGELFF
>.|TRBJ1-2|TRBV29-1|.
TGCAGCGTTGAAGATCGGAGAGTCGGCATTCACTATGGCTACACCTTC
CSVEDRRVGIHYGYTF
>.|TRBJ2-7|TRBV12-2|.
TGTGCAAGTCGCTTGAACAGGGTTATAGAGCAGTACTTC
CASRLNRVIEQYF
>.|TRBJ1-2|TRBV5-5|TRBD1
TGTGCCAGCAGCTTGGCAGGGGGCTATGGCTACACCTTC
CASSLAGGYGYTF
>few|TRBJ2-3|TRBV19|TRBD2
TGTGCCAGTAGTACACGGACTAGCGGGGCCTTAACCCTTCGCACAGATACGCAGTATTTT
CASSTRTSGALTLRTDTQYF
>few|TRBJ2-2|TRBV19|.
TGTGCCAGTAGTACAGGGACCGGGGAGCTGTTTTTT
CASSTGTGELFF
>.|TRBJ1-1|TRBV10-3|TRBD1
TGTGCCATACGGGACAGGGGCATGAACACTGAAGCTTTCTTT
CAIRDRGMNTEAFF
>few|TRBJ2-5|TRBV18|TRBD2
TGTGCCAGCTCCCCCCGCGGGAGGGCCGCAGAGACCCAGTACTTC
CASSPRGRAAETQYF
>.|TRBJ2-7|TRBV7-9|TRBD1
TGTGCCAGCAGCCGCCGGGACAGATACTACGAGCAGTACTTC
CASSRRDRYYEQYF
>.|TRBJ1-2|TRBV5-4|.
TGTGCCAGCAGCCCTGGGGGCCGAACCTCTAACTATGGCTACACCTTC
CASSPGGRTSNYGYTF
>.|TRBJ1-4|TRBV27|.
TGTGCCAGCAGGCTAGGTGAAAAACTGTTTTTT
CASRLGEKLFF
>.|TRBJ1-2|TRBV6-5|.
TGTGCCAGTTTATACCAGGGTACCTACACCTTC
CASLYQGTYTF
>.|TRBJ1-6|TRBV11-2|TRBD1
TGTGCCAGCAGCTTAGAGGCCAGGGGGGCGAATTCACCCCTCCACTTT
CASSLEARGANSPLHF
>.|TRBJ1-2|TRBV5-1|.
TGCGCCAGCAGCTTGATCCTGGGAGCTAACTATGGCTACACCTTC
CASSLILGANYGYTF
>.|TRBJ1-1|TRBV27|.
TGTGCCACCTCGGACAGTCCGATGAACACTGAAGCTTTCTTT
CATSDSPMNTEAFF
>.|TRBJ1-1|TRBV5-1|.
TGCGCCAGCAGCTTGGCTCAGGCCGGGGGCACTGAAGCTTTCTTT
CASSLAQAGGTEAFF
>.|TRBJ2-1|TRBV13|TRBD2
TGTGCCAGCAGCTTAGGCGGGGGGGCCCTCAATGAGCAGTTCTTC
CASSLGGGALNEQFF
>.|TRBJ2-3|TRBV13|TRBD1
TGTGCCAGCAGCTCGTCAGGACAGGGCTTAAGTATTACGCAGTATTTT
CASSSSGQGLSITQYF
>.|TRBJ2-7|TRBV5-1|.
TGCGCCAGCACCTTCACAGGTTCCTACGAGCAGTACTTC
CASTFTGSYEQYF
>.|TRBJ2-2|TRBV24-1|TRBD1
TGTGCCACCAGTGCCTCGGGACAGGGGTACCGGGAGCTGTTTTTT
CATSASGQGYRELFF
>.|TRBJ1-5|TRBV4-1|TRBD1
TGCGCCAGCAGCCAGGTACAGGGGGCCAATCAGCCCCAGCATTTT
CASSQVQGANQPQHF
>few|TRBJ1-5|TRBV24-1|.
TGTGCCACCAGTGATCCAAACACAGGGCCGAATCAGCCCCAGCATTTT
CATSDPNTGPNQPQHF
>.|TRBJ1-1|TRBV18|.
TGTGCCAGCTCACCACAGCGGACGAACACTGAAGCTTTCTTT
CASSPQRTNTEAFF
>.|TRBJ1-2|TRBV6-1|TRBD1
TGTGCCAGCAGTGGCCTCCCGGGACAGGGGGCCGACTATGGCTACACCTTC
CASSGLPGQGADYGYTF
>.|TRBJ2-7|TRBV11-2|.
TGTGCCAGCAGCTCCTTAAGCGCGGCCACGTTGCAGTACTTC
CASSSLSAATLQYF
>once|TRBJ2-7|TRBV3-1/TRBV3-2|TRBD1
TGTGCCAGCAGCAACAGGGGGCGCCAGCAGTACTTC
CASSNRGRQQYF
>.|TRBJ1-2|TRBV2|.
TGTGCCAGCAGCCTAGGGGAGGGGCTATATGGCTACACCTTC
CASSLGEGLYGYTF
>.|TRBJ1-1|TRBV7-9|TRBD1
TGTGCCAGCAGCTCCGGACAGGGAATTGAAGCTTTCTTT
CASSSGQGIEAFF
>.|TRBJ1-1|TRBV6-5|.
TGTGCCAGCACCTTAGCGGAGGGTGTCGGCACTGAAGCTTTCTTT
CASTLAEGVGTEAFF
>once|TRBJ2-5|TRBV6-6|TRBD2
TGTGCCAGCAGGACTAGCGGGTACCAAGAGACCCAGTACTTC
CASRTSGYQETQYF
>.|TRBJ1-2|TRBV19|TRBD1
TGTGCCAGTAGTATACAGGGGGCTAACTATGGCTACACCTTC
CASSIQGANYGYTF
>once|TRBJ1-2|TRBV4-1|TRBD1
TGCGCCAGCAGCCAAATCGCCAGGGGGTTTAACTATGGCTACACCTTC
CASSQIARGFNYGYTF
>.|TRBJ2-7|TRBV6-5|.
TGTGCCAGCAGTTACTCGGCTGGGAGCTACGAGCAGTACTTC
CASSYSAGSYEQYF
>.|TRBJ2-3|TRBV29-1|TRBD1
TGCAGCGTTGACGCGGCAGGGGGCGCCAAAGATACGCAGTATTTT
CSVDAAGGAKDTQYF
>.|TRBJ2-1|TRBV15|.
TGTGCCACCAGCAGAGATTTTGAGAGCAATGAGCAGTTCTTC
CATSRDFESNEQFF
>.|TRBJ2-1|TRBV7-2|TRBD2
TGTGCCAGCAGCTCACTTAGCGGGGATTACTACAATGAGCAGTTCTTC
CASSSLSGDYYNEQFF
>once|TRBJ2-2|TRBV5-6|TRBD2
TGTGCCAGCAGGGATTTGGCGGGAGTTCACACCGGGGAGCTGTTTTTT
CASRDLAGVHTGELFF
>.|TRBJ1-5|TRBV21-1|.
TGTGCCAGCAGCAAGTGCGGGGAGGATCAGCCCCAGCATTTT
CASSKCGEDQPQHF
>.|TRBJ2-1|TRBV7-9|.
TGTGCCAGCAGCTTACAGGGAAATGAGCAGTTCTTC
CASSLQGNEQFF
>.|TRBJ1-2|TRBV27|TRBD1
TGTGCCAGCAGCACAACAGGGGAATTGGATGGCTACACCTTC
CASSTTGELDGYTF
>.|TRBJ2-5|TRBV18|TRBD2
TGTGCCAGCTCTCTCCGCGAAGGACTAGCGGGGACGAAGACCCAGTACTTC
CASSLREGLAGTKTQYF
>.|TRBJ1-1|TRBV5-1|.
TGCGCCAGCAGCTTGGTGCAGGGAGGTACTGAAGCTTTCTTT
CASSLVQGGTEAFF
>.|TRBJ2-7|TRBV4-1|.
TGCGCCAGCAGCCAACACCCTATGGGGGGAATCGACTACGAGCAGTACTTC
CASSQHPMGGIDYEQYF